This section outlines one TCR beta chain sequence together with its context. The junction differs from germline at one of its ends, possibly a read error. The sample belongs to a study of blood T cells in healthy people across ages. Per the germline V gene, CDR1 is SGHTA and CDR2 is FQGNSA. The CDR3 is 18 residues long. Sample-barcoded 5' priming and a J-beta primer mix drove a second PCR of about 7 to 11 cycles. Unique molecular identifiers of 12 random nucleotides labeled each cDNA. TCRdb re-analysed the 5' RACE reads in MiXCR, keeping a single row per CDR3 protein. The table lists 1.5 million to 2 million distinct CDR3 sequences, around 50% of them singletons.

The rearrangement links TRBV7-2 to TRBJ2-6, with 13 bases identical to TRBD2. Sequencing used blood. This clonotype was obtained from a woman aged 35 to 49 in good health. This CDR3 is CASSLTSGGASGVNVLTF. Here the CDR3 DNA reads TGTGCCAGCAGCCTCACTAGCGGGGGGGCTTCTGGGGTCAACGTCCTGACTTTC. Looking up the rest from reference TRBV7-2 and TRBJ2-6 gives the full variable domain: GAGVSQSPSNKVTEKGKDVELRCDPISGHTALYWYRQSLGQGLEFLIYFQGNSAPDKSGLPSDRFSAERTGGSVSTLTIQRTQQEDSAVYLCASSLTSGGASGVNVLTFGAGSRLTVL.